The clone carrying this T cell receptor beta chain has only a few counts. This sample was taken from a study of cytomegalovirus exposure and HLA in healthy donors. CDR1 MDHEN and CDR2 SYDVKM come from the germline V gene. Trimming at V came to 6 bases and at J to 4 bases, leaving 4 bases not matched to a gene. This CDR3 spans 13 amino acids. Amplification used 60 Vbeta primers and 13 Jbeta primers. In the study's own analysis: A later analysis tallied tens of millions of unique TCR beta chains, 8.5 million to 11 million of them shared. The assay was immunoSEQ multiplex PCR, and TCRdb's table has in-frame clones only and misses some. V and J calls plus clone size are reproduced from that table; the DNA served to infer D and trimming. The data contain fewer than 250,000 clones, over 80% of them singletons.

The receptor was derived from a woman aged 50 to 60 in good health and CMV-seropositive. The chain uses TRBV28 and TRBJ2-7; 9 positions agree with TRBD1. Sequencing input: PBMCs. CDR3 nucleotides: TGTGCCAGCAGGGGACAGGGTAGATACGAGCAGTACTTC. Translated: CASRGQGRYEQYF. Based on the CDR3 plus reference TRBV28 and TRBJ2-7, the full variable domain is DVKVTQSSRYLVKRTGEKVFLECVQDMDHENMFWYRQDPGLGLRLIYFSYDVKMKEKGDIPEGYSVSREKKERFSLILESASTNQTSMYLCASRGQGRYEQYFGPGTRLTVT.